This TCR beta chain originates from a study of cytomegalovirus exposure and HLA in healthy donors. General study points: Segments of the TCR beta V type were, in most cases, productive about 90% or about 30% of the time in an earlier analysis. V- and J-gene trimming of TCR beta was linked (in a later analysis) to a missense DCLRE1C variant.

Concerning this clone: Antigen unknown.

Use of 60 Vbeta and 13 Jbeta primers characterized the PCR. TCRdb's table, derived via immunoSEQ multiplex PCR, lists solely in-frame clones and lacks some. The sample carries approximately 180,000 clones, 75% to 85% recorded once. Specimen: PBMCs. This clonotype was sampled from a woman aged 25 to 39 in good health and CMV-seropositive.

CDR3 sequence: CASSFGGREVFDEQFF. The CDR3, as DNA: TGTGCCAGCAGTTTTGGCGGGCGGGAGGTCTTCGATGAGCAGTTCTTC. The chain couples TRBV28 to TRBJ2-1; TRBD2 aligns across 8 bases. Germline-derived CDR1 and CDR2 are MDHEN and SYDVKM. This CDR3 region has 16 residues. J lost 8 bases, V lost 3 bases, and 12 bases had no gene match.